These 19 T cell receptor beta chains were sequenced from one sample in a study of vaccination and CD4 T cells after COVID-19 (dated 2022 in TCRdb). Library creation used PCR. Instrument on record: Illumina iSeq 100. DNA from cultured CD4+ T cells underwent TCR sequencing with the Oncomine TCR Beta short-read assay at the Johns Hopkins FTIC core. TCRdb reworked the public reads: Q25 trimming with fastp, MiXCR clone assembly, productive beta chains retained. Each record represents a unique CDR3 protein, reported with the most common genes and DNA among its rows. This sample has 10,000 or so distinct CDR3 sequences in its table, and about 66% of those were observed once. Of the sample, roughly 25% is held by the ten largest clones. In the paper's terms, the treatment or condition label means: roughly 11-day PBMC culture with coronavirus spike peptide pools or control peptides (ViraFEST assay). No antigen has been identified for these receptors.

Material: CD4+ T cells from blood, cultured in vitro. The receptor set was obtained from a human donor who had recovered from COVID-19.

Here the CDR3 reads CASTPTNLNTEAFF. CDR3 bases: TGTGCCAGCACTCCTACAAACCTAAACACTGAAGCTTTCTTT. V and J are TRBV6-1 and TRBJ1-1; D remains ambiguous. Germline V gene lookup returns CDR1 MNHNS and CDR2 SASEGT. The CDR3 runs to 14 residues. The V gene lost 7 bases and the J gene lost 2 bases, with 14 bases spanning the gap.

This CDR3 is CASSLSGSDYGGYTF. CDR3 coding DNA: TGTGCCAGCAGTTTGTCAGGATCCGACTATGGTGGCTACACCTTC. The gene calls are TRBV12-3 or TRBV12-4 and TRBJ1-2; D remains ambiguous. The CDR3 loop spans 15 amino acids. V gave up 3 bases and J gave up 7 bases, with 18 bases separating them.

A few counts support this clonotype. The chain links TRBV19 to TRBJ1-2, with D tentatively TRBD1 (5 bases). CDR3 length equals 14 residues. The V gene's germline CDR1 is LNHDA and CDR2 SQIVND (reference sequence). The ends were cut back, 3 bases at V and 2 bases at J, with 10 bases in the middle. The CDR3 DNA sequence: TGTGCCAGTAGTATTGACAGAGGCAACTATGGCTACACCTTC. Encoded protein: CASSIDRGNYGYTF.

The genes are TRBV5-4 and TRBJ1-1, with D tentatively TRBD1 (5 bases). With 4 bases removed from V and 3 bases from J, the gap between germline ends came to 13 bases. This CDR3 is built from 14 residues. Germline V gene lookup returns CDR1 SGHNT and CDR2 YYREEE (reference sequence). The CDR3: CASSRGTGDTEAFF. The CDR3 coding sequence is TGTGCCAGCAGCCGGGGGACCGGGGACACTGAAGCTTTCTTT.

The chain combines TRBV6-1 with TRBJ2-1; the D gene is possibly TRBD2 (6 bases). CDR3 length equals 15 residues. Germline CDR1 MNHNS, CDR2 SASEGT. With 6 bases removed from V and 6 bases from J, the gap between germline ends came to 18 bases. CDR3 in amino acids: CASSRGGNPTNEQFF. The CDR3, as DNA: TGTGCCAGCAGCCGGGGCGGGAACCCCACCAATGAGCAGTTCTTC.

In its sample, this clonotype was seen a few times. CDR3 sequence reads: CASSPQGGATDTQYF. CDR3 DNA sequence: TGTGCCAGCAGCCCCCAGGGGGGGGCAACCGATACGCAGTATTTT. This chain connects TRBV7-3 to TRBJ2-3; D may be TRBD1 or TRBD2 (7 bases each). Germline values: CDR1 SGHTA, CDR2 FQGTGA. The V gene lost 5 bases and the J gene lost 6 bases, with 18 bases spanning the gap. This CDR3 has 15 amino acids. Together with reference TRBV7-3 and TRBJ2-3, the CDR3 gives the full variable domain: GAGVSQTPSNKVTEKGKYVELRCDPISGHTALYWYRQSLGQGPEFLIYFQGTGAADDSGLPNDRFFAVRPEGSVSTLKIQRTERGDSAVYLCASSPQGGATDTQYFGPGTRLTVL.

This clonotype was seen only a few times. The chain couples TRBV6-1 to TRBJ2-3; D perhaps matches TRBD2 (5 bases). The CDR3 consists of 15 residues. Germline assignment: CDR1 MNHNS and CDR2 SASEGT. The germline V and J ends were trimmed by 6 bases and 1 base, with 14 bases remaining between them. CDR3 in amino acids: CASSPWGEGTDTQYF. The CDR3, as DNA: TGTGCCAGCAGCCCGTGGGGAGAGGGCACAGATACGCAGTATTTT.

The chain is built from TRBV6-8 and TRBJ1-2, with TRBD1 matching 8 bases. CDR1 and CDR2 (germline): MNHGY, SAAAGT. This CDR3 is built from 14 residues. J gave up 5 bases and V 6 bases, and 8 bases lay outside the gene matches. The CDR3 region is CASRLDRVGYGYTF. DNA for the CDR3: TGTGCCAGCAGGCTGGACAGGGTTGGGTATGGCTACACCTTC.

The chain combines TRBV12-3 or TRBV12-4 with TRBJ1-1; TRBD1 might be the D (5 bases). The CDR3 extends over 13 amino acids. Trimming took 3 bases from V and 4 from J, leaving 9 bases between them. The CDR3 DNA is TGTGCCAGCAGTTTTCAGGGTCCCACTGAAGCTTTCTTT. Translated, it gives CASSFQGPTEAFF.

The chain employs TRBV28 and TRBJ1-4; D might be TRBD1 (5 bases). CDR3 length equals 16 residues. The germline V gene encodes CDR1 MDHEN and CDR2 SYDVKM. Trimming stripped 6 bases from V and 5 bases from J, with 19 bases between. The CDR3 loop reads CASSPPGTWGNEKLFF. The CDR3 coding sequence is TGTGCCAGCAGCCCTCCAGGGACCTGGGGGAATGAAAAACTGTTTTTT.

The CDR3 spells CSVGQGNRFGEQYF. Written as DNA, the CDR3 is TGCAGCGTCGGACAGGGGAACCGCTTTGGAGAGCAGTACTTC. The J gene is TRBJ2-7, the V gene TRBV29-1; 9 positions match TRBD1. J was trimmed by 7 bases and V by 6 bases; bases with no gene match: 13. CDR1 is SQVTM, CDR2 ANQGSEA, per germline. This CDR3 is 14 amino acids long.

CDR3 protein: CASSSTSGQGWETQYF. In DNA, the CDR3 is TGTGCCAGCAGTTCGACGTCGGGACAGGGTTGGGAGACCCAGTACTTC. The chain carries TRBV12-3 or TRBV12-4 and TRBJ2-5; 9 bases line up with TRBD1. The CDR3 contains 16 residues. After removal of 4 bases from V and 5 bases from J, the junction contained 11 bases not matched to a gene.

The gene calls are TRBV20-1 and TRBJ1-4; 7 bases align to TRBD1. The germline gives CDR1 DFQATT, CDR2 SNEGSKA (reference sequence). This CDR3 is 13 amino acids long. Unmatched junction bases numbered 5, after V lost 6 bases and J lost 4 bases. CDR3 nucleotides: TGCAGTGCCAGGGGGGCCAGTAATGAAAAACTGTTTTTT. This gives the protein CSARGASNEKLFF.

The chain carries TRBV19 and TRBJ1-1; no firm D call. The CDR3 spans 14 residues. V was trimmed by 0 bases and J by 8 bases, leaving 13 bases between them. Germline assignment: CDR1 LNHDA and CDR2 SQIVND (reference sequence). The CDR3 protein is CASSIDRLWGEAFF. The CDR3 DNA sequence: TGTGCCAGTAGTATAGATCGCCTATGGGGAGAAGCTTTCTTT.

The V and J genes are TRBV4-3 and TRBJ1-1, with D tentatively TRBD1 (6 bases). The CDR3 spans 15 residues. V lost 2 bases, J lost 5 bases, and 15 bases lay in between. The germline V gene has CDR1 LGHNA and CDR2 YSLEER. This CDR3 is CASSQLQGRWTEAFF. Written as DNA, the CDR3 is TGCGCCAGCAGCCAACTACAGGGTCGCTGGACTGAAGCTTTCTTT.

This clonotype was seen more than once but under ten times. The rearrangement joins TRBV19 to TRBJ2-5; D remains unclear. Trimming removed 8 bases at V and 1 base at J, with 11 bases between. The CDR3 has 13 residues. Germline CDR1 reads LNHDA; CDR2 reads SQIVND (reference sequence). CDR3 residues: CASSISPQETQYF. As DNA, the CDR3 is TGTGCCAGTTCGATTTCCCCCCAAGAGACCCAGTACTTC.

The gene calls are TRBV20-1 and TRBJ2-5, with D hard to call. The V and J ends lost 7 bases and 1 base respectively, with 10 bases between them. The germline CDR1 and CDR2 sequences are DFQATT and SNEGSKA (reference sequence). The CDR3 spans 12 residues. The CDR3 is CSGGRVQETQYF. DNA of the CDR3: TGCAGTGGTGGTCGAGTCCAAGAGACCCAGTACTTC.

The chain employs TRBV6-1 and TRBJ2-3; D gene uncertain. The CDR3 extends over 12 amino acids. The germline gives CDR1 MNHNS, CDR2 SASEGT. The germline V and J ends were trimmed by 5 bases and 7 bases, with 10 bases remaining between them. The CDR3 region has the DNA TGTGCCAGCAGTATGGACGGACATACGCAGTATTTT. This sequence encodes CASSMDGHTQYF.

CDR3 bases: TGTGCCAGCAGCTTAGTGGGGGGTAGCACAGATACGCAGTATTTT. Translated, it gives CASSLVGGSTDTQYF. V is TRBV7-9 and J is TRBJ2-3, with D possibly matching TRBD2 (6 bases). Germline lookup yields CDR1 SEHNR and CDR2 FQNEAQ (reference sequence). V gave up 1 base and J gave up 0 bases, with 8 bases separating them. CDR3 length: 15 residues.